These 13 T cell receptor beta chains were sequenced from one sample in a study of radiotherapy plus CTLA-4 blockade in lung cancer. The data were produced by immunoSEQ multiplex PCR, yet TCRdb's version contains in-frame clones alone and is incomplete. This table has tens of thousands of clones, 82% appearing once. The source was peripheral blood, collected from a patient treated with radiotherapy plus ipilimumab. The receptor source for this set is a human donor with non-small cell lung cancer that progressed on radiotherapy plus ipilimumab.

This clone was seen just once. The rearrangement links TRBV27 to TRBJ1-3; D is possibly TRBD1 (5 bases). CDR3 length: 15 amino acids. Trimming removed 1 base at V and 1 base at J, with 8 bases between. Germline V gene lookup returns CDR1 MNHEY and CDR2 SMNVEV (reference sequence). The CDR3 loop is CASSLYGGSGNTIYF. DNA for the CDR3: TGTGCCAGCAGTTTATACGGGGGTTCTGGAAACACCATATATTTT.

This rearrangement joins TRBV6-5 to TRBJ1-2, with D tentatively TRBD1 (6 bases). The V and J ends lost 1 base and 6 bases respectively, with 15 bases between them. The length of the CDR3 is 15 residues. CDR1 is MNHEY, CDR2 SVGAGI, per germline. The CDR3 region is CASSYFRGGYDGYTF. The DNA of the CDR3 is TGTGCCAGCAGTTACTTTAGGGGGGGATACGATGGCTACACCTTC.

The J gene is TRBJ1-5, the V gene TRBV4-2; D unresolved. Trimming took off 0 bases at V and 8 bases at J, with 8 bases between the two ends. CDR1 is LGHNA and CDR2 is YNFKEQ in the germline V gene. The CDR3 sequence is 13 residues long. CDR3 residues: CASSQDMGKPQHF. In nucleotides, the CDR3 is TGTGCCAGCAGCCAAGATATGGGGAAGCCCCAGCATTTT.

V is TRBV5-4 and J is TRBJ2-3; D remains unclear. With 1 base removed from V and 5 bases from J, the gap between germline ends came to 11 bases. Germline-derived CDR1 and CDR2 are SGHNT and YYREEE (reference sequence). The CDR3 totals 14 residues. The CDR3 loop is CASSLSYREDTQYF. The CDR3 coding sequence is TGTGCCAGCAGCTTGTCCTATAGGGAAGATACGCAGTATTTT. Supplemented by reference TRBV5-4 and TRBJ2-3, the full variable domain reads ETGVTQSPTHLIKTRGQQVTLRCSSQSGHNTVSWYQQALGQGPQFIFQYYREEENGRGNFPPRFSGLQFPNYSSELNVNALELDDSALYLCASSLSYREDTQYFGPGTRLTVL.

This rearrangement joins TRBV12-5 to TRBJ2-1; D unresolved. Per the germline V gene, CDR1 is LGHNT and CDR2 is FRNRAP. CDR3 length: 12 residues. The V gene lost 6 bases and the J gene lost 8 bases, with 11 bases spanning the gap. This CDR3 is CASGPNKYEQFF. The CDR3 nucleotides read TGTGCTAGTGGCCCTAACAAATATGAGCAGTTCTTC.

This chain joins TRBV13 and TRBJ2-3; D not certain. Trimming removed 5 bases from V and 0 bases from J, with 6 bases in between. The CDR3 is made up of 13 amino acids. Germline V gene data show CDR1 as PRHDT and CDR2 as FYEKMQ (reference sequence). This chain's CDR3 is CASSPVSTDTQYF. The CDR3 region has the DNA TGTGCCAGCAGCCCCGTTAGCACAGATACGCAGTATTTT.

DNA of the CDR3: TGCAGCGTTGTTGTGGTAATAGCCCAAGAGACCCAGTACTTC. Its protein product is CSVVVVIAQETQYF. V and J are TRBV29-1 and TRBJ2-5; no reliable D call. V gave up 4 bases and J gave up 1 base, with 13 bases separating them. The CDR3 runs to 14 residues. Germline lookup yields CDR1 SQVTM and CDR2 ANQGSEA.

J is TRBJ2-2 and V is TRBV5-1, with 13 bases matching TRBD2. Germline CDR1 and CDR2: SGHRS and YFSETQ. The CDR3 has 16 amino acids. Unmatched junction bases numbered 2, after V lost 2 bases and J lost 4 bases. The CDR3, as DNA: TGCGCCAGCAGCTTCCGGACTAGCGGGAGCACCGGGGAGCTGTTTTTT. Protein sequence: CASSFRTSGSTGELFF.

This clone was seen only a few times. The chain combines TRBV10-3 with TRBJ1-5, with a tentative D call TRBD1 (6 bases). Germline V gene lookup returns CDR1 ENHRY and CDR2 SYGVKD. The CDR3 extends over 14 amino acids. Trimming stripped 0 bases from V and 8 bases from J, with 11 bases between. The CDR3 DNA sequence: TGTGCCATCAGTGAGTCAACAGGGTTTGAGCCCCAGCATTTT. Its translation: CAISESTGFEPQHF.

The V and J genes are TRBV18 and TRBJ2-5; TRBD1 aligns across 7 bases. Germline assignment: CDR1 KGHSH and CDR2 LQKENI. The trim removed 4 bases at V and 2 bases at J, leaving 10 bases unmatched. The CDR3 runs to 16 residues. The CDR3 region has the DNA TGTGCCAGCTCACGACGTTTGGGGGACAGACAAGAGACCCAGTACTTC. Protein: CASSRRLGDRQETQYF.

Details on this clone: Distinct nucleotide sequences in the sample also encode this CDR3. The chain combines TRBV30 with TRBJ2-3; D gene ambiguous. The V end was cut by 0 bases, the J end by 3 bases, with 4 bases between. Germline V gene data show CDR1 as GTSNPN and CDR2 as SVGIG (reference sequence). This CDR3 has 12 amino acids. The CDR3: CAWSVGTDTQYF. CDR3 in DNA: TGTGCCTGGAGTGTAGGAACAGATACGCAGTATTTT.

This clone was recorded once. CDR3 sequence (DNA): TGTGCCAGCTCACCCCTGGGACAGGGAGAGACCCAGTACTTC. It encodes CASSPLGQGETQYF. The chain is built from TRBV18 and TRBJ2-5; 9 bases agree with TRBD1. CDR3 length: 14 residues. The germline V gene has CDR1 KGHSH and CDR2 LQKENI. The V and J ends lost 3 bases and 4 bases, in that order; junction bases with no gene match: 3.

The table lists this clone with a few counts. The V gene is TRBV27, the J gene TRBJ2-1; 10 bases are shared with TRBD1. V shed 4 bases, J shed 5 bases, and the junction held 8 bases outside the gene matches. Germline V gene sequence: CDR1 MNHEY, CDR2 SMNVEV (reference sequence). The length of the CDR3 is 16 residues. DNA of the CDR3: TGTGCCAGCAGTTCGAGACAGGGGGCGTGGGACAATGAGCAGTTCTTC. Its protein product is CASSSRQGAWDNEQFF.